The clone carrying this T cell receptor beta chain appeared once. The antigen remains unidentified. In germline, CDR1 is SGHDT, CDR2 YYEEEE. V dropped 3 bases and J dropped 8 bases, with 8 bases sitting between them. The CDR3 has 11 residues. These data come from a study of cytomegalovirus exposure and HLA in healthy donors. Broader study findings: An analysis done earlier found most TCR beta V segments productive about 87% or about 30% of the time.

PCR was performed using 60 Vbeta and 13 Jbeta primers. Some clones are missing from TCRdb's copy, which holds only in-frame ones; the method was immunoSEQ multiplex PCR. The sample lists around 200,000 clones, 77% occurring once. This TCR derives from a woman aged 55-70 years in good health and CMV-seropositive. V and J are TRBV5-6 and TRBJ1-2; the D gene is possibly TRBD1 (5 bases). Specimen: PBMCs. Here the CDR3 reads CASSSRGGYTF. In DNA, the CDR3 is TGTGCCAGCAGCTCTAGGGGAGGCTACACCTTC.